This T cell receptor beta chain was recorded in a study of blood T cells in healthy people across ages. General study results and limits: Higher diversity, along with more naive CD4+ cells, distinguished long-lived donors from aged donors.

A sample-barcoded 5' primer and a J-beta primer mix were used in a second PCR of roughly 7 to 11 cycles. TCRdb redid the calling of the 5' RACE reads with MiXCR, one entry per CDR3 protein. The top ten hold 7.9% of the sample, which has more than 1.4 million distinct CDR3 sequences, roughly 40% seen once. The J segment lost 1 base and the V segment lost 7 bases, leaving 12 bases of the junction unmatched. The CDR3 loop spans 17 amino acids. Details on this clonotype: Its antigen is still unknown.

This TCR was recovered from a woman aged 18-35 years in good health. The chain links TRBV12-3 or TRBV12-4 to TRBJ2-3; 9 nucleotides align to TRBD1. Sample: blood. Here the CDR3 reads CASTPDRGTSGTDTQYF. The CDR3, as DNA: TGTGCCAGCACCCCGGACAGGGGAACGTCTGGCACAGATACGCAGTATTTT.